The entry below describes one TCR beta chain. Germline CDR1 is KGHSH and CDR2 is LQKENI. The CDR3 sequence is 13 residues long. V gave up 4 bases and J gave up 4 bases, with 11 bases separating them. The record originates from a study of blood T cell repertoires in COVID-19. Per the authors' pipeline: Nucleated cell number was recorded as an estimate derived from reference gene primer amplification. Sequencing was performed with immunoSEQ multiplex PCR; in TCRdb, only in-frame clones are kept and a portion is missing. V and J calls and clone size follow that table, whereas D and trimming were derived from the DNA. Among hundreds of thousands of clones listed, around 90% were seen once.

The chain recombines TRBV18 with TRBJ2-7, with a possible D match to TRBD1 (6 bases). The TCR comes from a man aged 60-69 years who had recovered from COVID-19. What was sequenced was PBMCs or T cells enriched from blood (not recorded which). CDR3 protein: CASSQGHSYEQYF. CDR3 DNA sequence: TGTGCCAGCTCACAGGGACATAGTTACGAGCAGTACTTC. The variable domain in full, completed from reference TRBV18 and TRBJ2-7, reads NAGVMQNPRHLVRRRGQEARLRCSPMKGHSHVYWYRQLPEEGLKFMVYLQKENIIDESGMPKERFSAEFPKEGPSILRIQQVVRGDSAAYFCASSQGHSYEQYFGPGTRLTVT.